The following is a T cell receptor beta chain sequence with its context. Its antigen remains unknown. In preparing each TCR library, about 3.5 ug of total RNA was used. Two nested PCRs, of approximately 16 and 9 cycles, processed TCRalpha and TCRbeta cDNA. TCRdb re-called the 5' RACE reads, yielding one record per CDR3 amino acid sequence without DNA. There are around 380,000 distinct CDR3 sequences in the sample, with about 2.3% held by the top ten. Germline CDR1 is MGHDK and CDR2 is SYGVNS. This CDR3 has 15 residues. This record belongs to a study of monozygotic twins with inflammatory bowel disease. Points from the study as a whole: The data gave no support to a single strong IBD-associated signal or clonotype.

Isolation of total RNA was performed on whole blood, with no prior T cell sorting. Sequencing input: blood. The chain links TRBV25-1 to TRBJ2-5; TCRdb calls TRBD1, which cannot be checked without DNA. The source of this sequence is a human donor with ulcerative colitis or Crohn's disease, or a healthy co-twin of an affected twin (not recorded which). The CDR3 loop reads CASTPGQIPQETQYF.